Many counts were recorded for the clone carrying this TCR beta chain. Antigen unknown. Among ophthalmopathy patients, the Clinical Activity Score reached at least 3, the NOSPECS grade reached at least 4, and duration remained under 3 months. The data were taken from a study of T cells in Graves' hyperthyroidism and ophthalmopathy. The CDR3 is 13 amino acids. The germline V and J ends were trimmed by 6 bases and 7 bases, with 16 bases remaining between them. Germline lookup yields CDR1 SGHNT and CDR2 YYREEE (reference sequence). Broader study findings: A model of 13 V-J features distinguished ophthalmopathy from stable hyperthyroidism.

RNA transcripts were the template for amplifying TCR beta CDR3 regions. The TCR CDR3 first-round RT-PCR relied on the HTBI primer set. TCRdb analysed the multiplex PCR reads with MiXCR anew, one entry per CDR3 protein. The sample contains 300,000 to 400,000 distinct CDR3 sequences, about 14% of which appear only once. The chain links TRBV5-4 to TRBJ1-1; unclear D gene. Material: blood. The receptor was derived from a woman aged 25 to 39 with Graves' ophthalmopathy. CDR3 in amino acids: CASTPFRAGEAFF. The CDR3 nucleotides read TGTGCCAGCACCCCATTTCGGGCAGGTGAAGCTTTCTTT.